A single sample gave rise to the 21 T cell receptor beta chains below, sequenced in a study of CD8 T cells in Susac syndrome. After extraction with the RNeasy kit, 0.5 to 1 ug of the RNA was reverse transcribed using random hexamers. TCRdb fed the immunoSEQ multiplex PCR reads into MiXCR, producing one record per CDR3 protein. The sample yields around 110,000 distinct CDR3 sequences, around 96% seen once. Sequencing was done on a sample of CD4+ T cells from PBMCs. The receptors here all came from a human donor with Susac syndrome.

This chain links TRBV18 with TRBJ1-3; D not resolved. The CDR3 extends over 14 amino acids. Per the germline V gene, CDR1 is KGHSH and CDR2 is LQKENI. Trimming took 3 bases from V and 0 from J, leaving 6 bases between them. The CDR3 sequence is CASSPPVSGNTIYF. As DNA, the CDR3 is TGTGCCAGCTCACCCCCGGTCTCTGGAAACACCATATATTTT.

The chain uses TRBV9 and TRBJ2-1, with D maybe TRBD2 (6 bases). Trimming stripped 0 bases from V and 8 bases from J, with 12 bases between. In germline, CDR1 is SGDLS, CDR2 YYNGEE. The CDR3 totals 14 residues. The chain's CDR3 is CASSVAERVHEQFF. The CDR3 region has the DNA TGTGCCAGCAGCGTAGCCGAGCGGGTGCATGAGCAGTTCTTC.

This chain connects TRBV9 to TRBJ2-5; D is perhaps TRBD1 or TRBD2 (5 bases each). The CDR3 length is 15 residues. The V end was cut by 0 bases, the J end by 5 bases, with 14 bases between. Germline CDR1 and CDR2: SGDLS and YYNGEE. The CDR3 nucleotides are TGTGCCAGCAGCGTAGACAGAGGGGTCGGCGAGACCCAGTACTTC. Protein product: CASSVDRGVGETQYF.

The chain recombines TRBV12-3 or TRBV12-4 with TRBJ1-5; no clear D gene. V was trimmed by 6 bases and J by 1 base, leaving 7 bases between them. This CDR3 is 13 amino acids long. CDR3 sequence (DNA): TGTGCCAGCAGGGCAGAGAGCAATCAGCCCCAGCATTTT. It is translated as CASRAESNQPQHF.

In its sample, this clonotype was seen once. CDR3 loop: CASSLYGDAYEQYF. The CDR3 DNA is TGTGCCAGCAGCTTATACGGAGACGCATACGAGCAGTACTTC. J is TRBJ2-7 and V is TRBV7-8; no reliable D call. The CDR3 has 14 residues. The V end lost 2 bases, the J end lost 4 bases, and 12 bases lay between the germline ends. The germline CDR1 and CDR2 sequences are SGHVS and FQNEAQ.

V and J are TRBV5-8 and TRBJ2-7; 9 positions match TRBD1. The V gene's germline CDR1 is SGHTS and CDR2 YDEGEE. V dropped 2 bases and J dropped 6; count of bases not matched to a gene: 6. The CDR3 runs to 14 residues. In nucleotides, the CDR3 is TGTGCCAGCAGCTTTACGGGACAGGGCGGCGAGCAGTACTTC. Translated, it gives CASSFTGQGGEQYF.

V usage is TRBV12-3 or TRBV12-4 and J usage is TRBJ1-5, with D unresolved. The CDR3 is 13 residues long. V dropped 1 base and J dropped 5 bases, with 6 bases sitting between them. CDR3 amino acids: CASSLVRYQPQHF. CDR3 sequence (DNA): TGTGCCAGCAGTTTAGTACGGTATCAGCCCCAGCATTTT.

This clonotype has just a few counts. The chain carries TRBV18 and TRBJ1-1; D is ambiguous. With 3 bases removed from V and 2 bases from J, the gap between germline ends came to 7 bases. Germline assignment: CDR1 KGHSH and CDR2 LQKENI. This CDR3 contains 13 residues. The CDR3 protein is CASSPGRNTEAFF. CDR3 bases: TGTGCCAGCTCACCTGGGCGCAACACTGAAGCTTTCTTT.

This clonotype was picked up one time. This CDR3 reads CASSPDETQYF. The CDR3 nucleotides are TGTGCCAGCTCACCAGACGAGACCCAGTACTTC. V is TRBV18 and J is TRBJ2-5; D call uncertain. The germline gives CDR1 KGHSH, CDR2 LQKENI. The CDR3 covers 11 residues. Deletions cut 2 bases from V and 5 bases from J, with 3 bases between.

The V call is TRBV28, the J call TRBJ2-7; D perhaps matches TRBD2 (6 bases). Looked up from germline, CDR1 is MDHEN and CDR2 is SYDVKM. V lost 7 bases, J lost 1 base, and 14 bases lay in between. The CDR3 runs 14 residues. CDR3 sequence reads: CASKRRDESYEQYF. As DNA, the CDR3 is TGTGCCAGCAAGAGGCGGGACGAGTCCTACGAGCAGTACTTC.

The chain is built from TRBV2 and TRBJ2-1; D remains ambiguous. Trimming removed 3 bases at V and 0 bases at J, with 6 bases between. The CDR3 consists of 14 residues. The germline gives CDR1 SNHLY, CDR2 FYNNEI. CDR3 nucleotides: TGTGCCAGCAGTGAGTGGGGCTCCTACAATGAGCAGTTCTTC. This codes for CASSEWGSYNEQFF.

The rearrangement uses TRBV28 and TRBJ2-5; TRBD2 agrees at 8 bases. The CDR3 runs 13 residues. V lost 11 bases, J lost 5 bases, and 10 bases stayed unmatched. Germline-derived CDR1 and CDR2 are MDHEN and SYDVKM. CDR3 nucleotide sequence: TGTGCCTCCCGGGGGGGGTTCGAGGAGACCCAGTACTTC. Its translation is CASRGGFEETQYF.

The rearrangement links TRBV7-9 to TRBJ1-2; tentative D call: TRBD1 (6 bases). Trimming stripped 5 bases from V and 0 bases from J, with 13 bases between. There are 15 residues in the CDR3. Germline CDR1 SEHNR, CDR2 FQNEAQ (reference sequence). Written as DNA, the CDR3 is TGTGCCAGCAGCCCTGGGGGCGGCTCTAACTATGGCTACACCTTC. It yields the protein CASSPGGGSNYGYTF.

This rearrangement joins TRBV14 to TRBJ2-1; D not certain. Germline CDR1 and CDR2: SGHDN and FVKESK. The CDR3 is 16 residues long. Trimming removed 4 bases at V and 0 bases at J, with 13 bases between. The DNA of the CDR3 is TGTGCCAGCAGCCGTGAACCGTTGATCTCCTACAATGAGCAGTTCTTC. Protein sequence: CASSREPLISYNEQFF.

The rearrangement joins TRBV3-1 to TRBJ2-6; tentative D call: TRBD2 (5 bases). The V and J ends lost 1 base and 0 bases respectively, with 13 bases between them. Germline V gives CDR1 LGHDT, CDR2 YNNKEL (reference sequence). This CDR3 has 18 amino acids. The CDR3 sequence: CASSQGGRSLSGANVLTF. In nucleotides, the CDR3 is TGTGCCAGCAGCCAAGGCGGGCGATCCCTCTCTGGGGCCAACGTCCTGACTTTC.

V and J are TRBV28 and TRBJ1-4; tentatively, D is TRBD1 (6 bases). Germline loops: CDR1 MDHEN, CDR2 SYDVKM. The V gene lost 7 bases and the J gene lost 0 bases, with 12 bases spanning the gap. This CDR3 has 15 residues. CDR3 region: CASKGRGATNEKLFF. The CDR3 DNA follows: TGTGCCAGCAAAGGCAGGGGCGCAACTAATGAAAAACTGTTTTTT.

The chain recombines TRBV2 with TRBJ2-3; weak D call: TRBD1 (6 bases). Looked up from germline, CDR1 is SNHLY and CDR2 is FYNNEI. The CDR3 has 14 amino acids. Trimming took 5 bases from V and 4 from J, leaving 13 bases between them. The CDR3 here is CASSPTGYPDTQYF. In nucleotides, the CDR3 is TGTGCCAGCAGTCCCACAGGGTATCCAGATACGCAGTATTTT.

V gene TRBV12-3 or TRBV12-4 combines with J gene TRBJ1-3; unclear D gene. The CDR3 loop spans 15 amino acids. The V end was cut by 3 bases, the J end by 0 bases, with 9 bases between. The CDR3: CASSFRVLSGNTIYF. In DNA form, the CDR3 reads TGTGCCAGCAGTTTTCGAGTACTCTCTGGAAACACCATATATTTT.

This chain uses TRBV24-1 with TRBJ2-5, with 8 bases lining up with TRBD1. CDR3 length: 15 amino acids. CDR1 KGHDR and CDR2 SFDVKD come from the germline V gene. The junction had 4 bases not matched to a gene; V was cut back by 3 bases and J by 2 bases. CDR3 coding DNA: TGTGCCACCAGTGATCCCCGGACAGGGCAAGAGACCCAGTACTTC. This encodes CATSDPRTGQETQYF.

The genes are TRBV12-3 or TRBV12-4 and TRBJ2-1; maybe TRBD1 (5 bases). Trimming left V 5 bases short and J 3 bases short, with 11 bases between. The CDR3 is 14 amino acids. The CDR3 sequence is CASSATGGYNEQFF. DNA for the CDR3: TGTGCCAGCAGTGCCACAGGTGGCTACAATGAGCAGTTCTTC.

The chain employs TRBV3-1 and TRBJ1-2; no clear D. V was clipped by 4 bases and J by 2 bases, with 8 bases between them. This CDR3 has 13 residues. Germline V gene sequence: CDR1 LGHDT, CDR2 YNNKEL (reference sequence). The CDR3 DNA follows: TGTGCCAGCAGCCCCACGGAGAACTATGGCTACACCTTC. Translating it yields CASSPTENYGYTF.